One TCR beta chain is described in this entry. The CDR3 runs 15 residues. CDR1 SGHNT and CDR2 YYREEE come from the germline V gene (reference sequence). Trimming pared 5 bases from V and 0 bases from J, leaving 11 bases between. The entry originates in a study of blood T cell repertoires in COVID-19. Study as a whole: Collection of acute and convalescent COVID-19 samples took place in the United States, Italy and Spain.

The data were produced by immunoSEQ multiplex PCR, yet TCRdb's version contains in-frame clones alone and is incomplete. The sample includes roughly 100,000 clones, about four fifths of them seen just once. The receptor was isolated from a woman older than 75 with active or convalescent COVID-19. Sequenced material: peripheral blood. V is TRBV5-4 and J is TRBJ2-2; tentatively, D is TRBD1 (6 bases). This CDR3 reads CASRPGTTNTGELFF. The CDR3 bases are TGTGCCAGCAGGCCCGGGACAACGAACACCGGGGAGCTGTTTTTT. Variable domain in full (rest from reference TRBV5-4 and TRBJ2-2): ETGVTQSPTHLIKTRGQQVTLRCSSQSGHNTVSWYQQALGQGPQFIFQYYREEENGRGNFPPRFSGLQFPNYSSELNVNALELDDSALYLCASRPGTTNTGELFFGEGSRLTVL.